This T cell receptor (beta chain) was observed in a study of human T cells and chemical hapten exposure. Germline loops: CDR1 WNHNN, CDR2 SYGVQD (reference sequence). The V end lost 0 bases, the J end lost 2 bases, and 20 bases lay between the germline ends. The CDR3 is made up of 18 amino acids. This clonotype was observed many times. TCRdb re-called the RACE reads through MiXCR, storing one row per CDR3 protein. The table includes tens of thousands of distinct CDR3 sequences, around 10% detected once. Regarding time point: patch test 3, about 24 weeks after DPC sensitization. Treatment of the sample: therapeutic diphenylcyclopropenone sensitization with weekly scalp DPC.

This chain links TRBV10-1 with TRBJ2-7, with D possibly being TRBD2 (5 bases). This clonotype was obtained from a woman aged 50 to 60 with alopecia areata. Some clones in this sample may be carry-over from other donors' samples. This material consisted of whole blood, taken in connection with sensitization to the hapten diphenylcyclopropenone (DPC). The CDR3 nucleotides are TGCGCCAGCAGTGAGTCCCCCGGGGAGACTAACCTGACCTACGAGCAGTACTTC. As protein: CASSESPGETNLTYEQYF.